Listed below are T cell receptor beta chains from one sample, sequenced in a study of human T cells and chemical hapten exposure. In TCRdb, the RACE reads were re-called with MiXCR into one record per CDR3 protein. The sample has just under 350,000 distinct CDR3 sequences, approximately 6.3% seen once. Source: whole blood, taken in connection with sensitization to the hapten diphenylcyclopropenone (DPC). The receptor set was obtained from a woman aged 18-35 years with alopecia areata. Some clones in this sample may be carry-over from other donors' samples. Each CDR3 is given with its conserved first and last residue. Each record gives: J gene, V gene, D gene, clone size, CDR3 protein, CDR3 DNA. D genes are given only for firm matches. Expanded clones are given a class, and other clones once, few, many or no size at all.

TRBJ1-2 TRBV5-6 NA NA CASSFGASANYGYTF TGTGCCAGCAGCTTCGGGGCCTCAGCTAACTATGGCTACACCTTC
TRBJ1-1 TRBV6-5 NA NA CASSYHTGGNTEAFF TGTGCCAGCAGTTACCACACTGGGGGGAACACTGAAGCTTTCTTT
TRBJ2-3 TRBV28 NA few CASSFPAAGTDTQYF TGTGCCAGCAGTTTCCCAGCAGCGGGCACAGATACGCAGTATTTT
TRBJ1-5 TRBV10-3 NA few CAIGERRSSNQPQHF TGTGCCATCGGTGAGCGCAGGTCTAGCAATCAGCCCCAGCATTTT
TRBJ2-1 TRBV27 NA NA CASSPGPGLVRFF TGTGCCAGCAGCCCAGGACCTGGGCTAGTGCGGTTCTTC
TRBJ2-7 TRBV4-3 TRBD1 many CASSQSAGQGAVEQYF TGCGCCAGCAGCCAGAGCGCAGGGCAGGGGGCGGTAGAGCAGTACTTC
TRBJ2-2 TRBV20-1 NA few CSAPDGNTGELFF TGCAGTGCCCCCGACGGGAACACCGGGGAGCTGTTTTTT
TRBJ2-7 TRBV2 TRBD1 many CASREPGQDLYEQYF TGTGCCAGCAGGGAGCCGGGACAGGACCTCTACGAGCAGTACTTC
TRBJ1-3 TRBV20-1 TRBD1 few CSARQGAAGNTIYF TGCAGTGCAAGGCAGGGGGCTGCTGGAAACACCATATATTTT
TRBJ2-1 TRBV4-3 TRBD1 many CASSRDRAVRSEQFF TGCGCCAGCAGCCGGGACAGGGCGGTTCGTAGTGAGCAGTTCTTC
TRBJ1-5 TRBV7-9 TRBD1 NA CASSPGQVSNQPQHF TGTGCCAGCAGCCCTGGACAGGTTAGCAATCAGCCCCAGCATTTT
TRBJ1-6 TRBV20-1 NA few CSASLRTGKNSPLHF TGCAGTGCTAGCCTCCGGACCGGGAAAAATTCACCCCTCCACTTT
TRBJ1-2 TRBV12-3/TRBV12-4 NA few CASTPTRVYGYTF TGTGCCAGCACCCCCACCAGGGTCTATGGCTACACCTTC
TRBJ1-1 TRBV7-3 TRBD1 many CASSLGQGSEAFF TGTGCCAGCAGTCTTGGACAGGGAAGTGAAGCTTTCTTT
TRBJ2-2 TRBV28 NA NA CASSLGTPGELFF TGTGCCAGCAGTTTGGGTACGCCCGGGGAGCTGTTTTTT
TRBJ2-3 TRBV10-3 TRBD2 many CAISESVGGGTDTQYF TGTGCCATCAGTGAGTCCGTGGGGGGGGGCACAGATACGCAGTATTTT
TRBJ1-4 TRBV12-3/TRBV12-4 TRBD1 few CASSMGTDNEKLFF TGTGCCAGCAGCATGGGGACAGATAATGAAAAACTGTTTTTT
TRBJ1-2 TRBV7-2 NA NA CASSLALGRVDYGYTF TGTGCCAGCAGCTTAGCGTTGGGCAGGGTAGACTATGGCTACACCTTC
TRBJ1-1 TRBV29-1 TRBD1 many CSVDRQGFPEAFF TGCAGCGTTGACCGACAGGGGTTCCCTGAAGCTTTCTTT
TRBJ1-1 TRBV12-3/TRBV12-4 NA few CASTRAAEYTEAFF TGTGCCAGCACCCGGGCCGCGGAGTACACTGAAGCTTTCTTT
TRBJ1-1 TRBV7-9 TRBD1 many CASSFLMQGASEAFF TGTGCCAGCAGCTTCCTTATGCAGGGGGCGTCTGAAGCTTTCTTT
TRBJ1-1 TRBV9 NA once CASSYDRDKGNTEAFF TGTGCCAGCAGCTATGATCGGGACAAGGGAAACACTGAAGCTTTCTTT
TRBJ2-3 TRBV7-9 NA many CASSLPGTAGDF TGTGCCAGCAGCTTACCCGGGACCGCCGGCGATTTT
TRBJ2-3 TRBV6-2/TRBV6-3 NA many CASSSESSDLSTDTQYF TGTGCCAGCAGTTCCGAGTCTAGCGACCTTAGCACAGATACGCAGTATTTT
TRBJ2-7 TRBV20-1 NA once CSAPQGSSYEQYF TGCAGTGCTCCGCAGGGTAGCTCCTACGAGCAGTACTTC
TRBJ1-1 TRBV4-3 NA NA CASSQAGWGTEAFF TGCGCCAGCAGCCAAGCGGGTTGGGGGACTGAAGCTTTCTTT
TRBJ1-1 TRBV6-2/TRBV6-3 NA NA CASSYRTEMNTEAFF TGTGCCAGCAGTTACCGGACGGAAATGAACACTGAAGCTTTCTTT
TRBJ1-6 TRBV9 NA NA CASSVDWGSPLHF TGTGCCAGCAGCGTCGATTGGGGTTCACCCCTCCACTTT
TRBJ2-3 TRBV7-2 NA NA CASKDSTDTQYF TGTGCCAGCAAGGATAGCACAGATACGCAGTATTTT
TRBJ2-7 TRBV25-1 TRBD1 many CASSDGQGSYEQYF TGTGCCAGCAGTGACGGACAGGGATCCTACGAGCAGTACTTC
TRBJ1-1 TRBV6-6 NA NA CASSYGGSSTEAFF TGTGCCAGCAGTTATGGGGGGTCGAGTACTGAAGCTTTCTTT
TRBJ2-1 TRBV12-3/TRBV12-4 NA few CASSETREQFF TGTGCCAGCAGTGAAACTCGCGAGCAGTTCTTC
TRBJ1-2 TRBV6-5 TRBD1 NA CASTYGANGQGLYGYTF TGTGCCAGCACCTACGGGGCCAATGGACAGGGCCTATATGGCTACACCTTC
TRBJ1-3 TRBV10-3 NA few CAISDPLEGYSGNTIYF TGTGCCATCAGTGATCCCCTGGAGGGCTACTCTGGAAACACCATATATTTT
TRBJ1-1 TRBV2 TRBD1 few CASNWDRGRWTEAFF TGTGCCAGCAACTGGGACAGGGGGCGATGGACTGAAGCTTTCTTT
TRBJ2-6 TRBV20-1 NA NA CSARDLNLNAGANVLTF TGCAGTGCTAGAGATCTTAATCTGAATGCAGGGGCCAACGTCCTGACTTTC
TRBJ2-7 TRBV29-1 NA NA CSAWPDQGEQYF TGCAGCGCCTGGCCCGACCAGGGGGAGCAGTACTTC
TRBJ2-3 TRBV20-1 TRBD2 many CSTEQAGGTDTQYF TGCAGTACTGAGCAAGCGGGGGGAACAGATACGCAGTATTTT
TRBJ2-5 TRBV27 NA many CASKPGASETQYF TGTGCCAGCAAACCAGGCGCCTCGGAGACCCAGTACTTC
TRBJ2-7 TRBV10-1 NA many CASSERRIHEQYF TGCGCCAGCAGTGAGAGGCGTATCCACGAGCAGTACTTC
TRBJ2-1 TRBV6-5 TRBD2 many CASSSLLAGPFF TGTGCCAGCAGTTCCCTACTAGCGGGGCCGTTCTTC
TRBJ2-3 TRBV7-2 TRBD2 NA CASRRAGGPTDTQYF TGTGCCAGCAGGAGAGCGGGGGGGCCGACAGATACGCAGTATTTT
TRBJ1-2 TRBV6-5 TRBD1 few CASSYSIRGTGVVSPSTF TGTGCCAGCAGTTACTCGATCCGAGGCACAGGGGTAGTTTCCCCTAGCACCTTC
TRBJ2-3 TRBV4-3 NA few CASSQDWTSTDTQYF TGCGCCAGCAGCCAAGACTGGACTAGCACAGATACGCAGTATTTT
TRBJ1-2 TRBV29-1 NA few CSVTKIPGDGYTF TGCAGCGTTACCAAGATCCCAGGAGATGGCTACACCTTC
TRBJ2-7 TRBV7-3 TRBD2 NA CASSRLAGDLYEQYF TGTGCCAGCAGCCGACTAGCGGGGGATCTCTACGAGCAGTACTTC
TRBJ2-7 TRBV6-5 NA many CARILVPKHEQYF TGTGCCAGGATCTTGGTCCCTAAGCACGAGCAGTACTTC
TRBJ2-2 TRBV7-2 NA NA CASSLAPSRTGELFF TGTGCCAGCAGCCTAGCCCCCTCGAGGACCGGGGAGCTGTTTTTT
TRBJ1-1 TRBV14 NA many CASSPGLRSEAFF TGTGCCAGCAGCCCCGGACTGAGATCTGAAGCTTTCTTT
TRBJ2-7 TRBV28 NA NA CASRRERSYSYEQYF TGTGCCAGCCGCCGGGAGCGAAGCTACTCCTACGAGCAGTACTTC
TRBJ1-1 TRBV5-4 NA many CASSTKTQNTEAFF TGTGCCAGCAGCACCAAGACACAGAACACTGAAGCTTTCTTT
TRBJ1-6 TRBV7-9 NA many CASSLDGNNSPLHF TGTGCCAGCAGCTTAGATGGGAATAATTCACCCCTCCACTTT
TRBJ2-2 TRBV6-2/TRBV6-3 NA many CASSQRQATTGELFF TGTGCCAGCAGTCAGAGACAGGCGACCACCGGGGAGCTGTTTTTT
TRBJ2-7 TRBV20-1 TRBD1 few CSARLGAGGGEQYF TGCAGTGCTAGGCTTGGGGCAGGGGGCGGCGAGCAGTACTTC
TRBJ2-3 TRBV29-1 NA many CSAIVGTDTQYF TGCAGCGCCATTGTGGGGACAGATACGCAGTATTTT
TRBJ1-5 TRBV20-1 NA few CSAYEGFPNQPQHF TGCAGTGCTTACGAGGGGTTTCCCAATCAGCCCCAGCATTTT
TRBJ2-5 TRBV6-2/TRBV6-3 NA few CASGRDPLQETQYF TGTGCCAGCGGCCGTGACCCCCTACAAGAGACCCAGTACTTC
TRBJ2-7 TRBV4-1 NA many CASSRGQSSYEQYF TGCGCCAGCAGCCGCGGGCAAAGCTCCTACGAGCAGTACTTC
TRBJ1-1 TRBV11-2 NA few CASSSGMDTEAFF TGTGCCAGCAGCTCAGGGATGGACACTGAAGCTTTCTTT